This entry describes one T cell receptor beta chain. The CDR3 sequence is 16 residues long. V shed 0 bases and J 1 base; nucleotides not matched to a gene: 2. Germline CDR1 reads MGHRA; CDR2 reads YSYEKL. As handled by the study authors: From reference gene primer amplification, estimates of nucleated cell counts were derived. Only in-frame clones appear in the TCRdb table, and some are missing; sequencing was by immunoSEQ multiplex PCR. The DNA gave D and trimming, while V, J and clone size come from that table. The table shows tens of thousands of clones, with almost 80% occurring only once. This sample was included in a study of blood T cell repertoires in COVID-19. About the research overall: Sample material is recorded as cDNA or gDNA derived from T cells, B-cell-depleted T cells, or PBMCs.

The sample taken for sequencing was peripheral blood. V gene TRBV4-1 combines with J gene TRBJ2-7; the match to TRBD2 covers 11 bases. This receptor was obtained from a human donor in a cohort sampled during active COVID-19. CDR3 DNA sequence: TGCGCCAGCAGCCAAGAATGGACTAGCGGGTCCTACGAGCAGTACTTC. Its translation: CASSQEWTSGSYEQYF.